The 5 T cell receptor beta chains given below trace back to one sample, sequenced in a study of T-cell reconstitution after alpha-beta-depleted transplantation in children. During its preparation, the TCRbeta library received unique molecular identifiers. TCRdb passed the PCR reads through MiXCR, listing each CDR3 protein once. The sample holds some 200,000 distinct CDR3 sequences; 6.6% are singletons and the top ten take 4.5% to 6.5%. The sequencing used PBMCs, collected before TCRalphabeta/CD19-depleted stem cell transplant. Source of these receptors: a boy between 2 and 10 years old with acute lymphoblastic leukemia, due to receive a stem cell transplant.

This rearrangement joins TRBV7-3 to TRBJ2-3, with no clear D. This CDR3 contains 13 residues. Germline V lookup: CDR1 SGHTA, CDR2 FQGTGA. Trimming removed 5 bases from V and 7 bases from J, with 13 bases in between. The CDR3 is CASSPPLENTQYF. As DNA, the CDR3 is TGTGCCAGCAGCCCGCCCTTGGAGAATACGCAGTATTTT.

At least ten counts were recorded for this clonotype. The chain has TRBV6-4 and TRBJ1-4; unclear D gene. CDR1 MRHNA and CDR2 SNTAGT come from the germline V gene. The CDR3 runs to 15 residues. V was pared by 6 bases and J by 7 bases, with 18 bases between. The CDR3 bases are TGTGCCAGCAGACCTAGCGGAGTGGAGGGTGAAAAACTGTTTTTT. It yields the protein CASRPSGVEGEKLFF.

The rearrangement uses TRBV19 and TRBJ2-1; 12 positions match TRBD2. CDR1 is LNHDA and CDR2 is SQIVND in the germline V gene (reference sequence). This CDR3 contains 16 residues. With V trimmed by 0 bases and J by 7 bases, 4 bases remained unmatched. In DNA form, the CDR3 reads TGTGCCAGTAGTATAGACCTAGCGGGAGGGCCAAATGAGCAGTTCTTC. This codes for CASSIDLAGGPNEQFF.

J is TRBJ2-1 and V is TRBV7-9; D remains ambiguous. The germline CDR1 and CDR2 sequences are SEHNR and FQNEAQ (reference sequence). There are 14 residues in the CDR3. With 9 bases removed from V and 0 bases from J, the gap between germline ends came to 12 bases. This chain's CDR3 is CASNGQSSYNEQFF. The CDR3 DNA reads TGTGCCAGTAACGGGCAGAGCTCCTACAATGAGCAGTTCTTC. Complete variable domain (other parts from reference TRBV7-9 and TRBJ2-1): DTGVSQNPRHKITKRGQNVTFRCDPISEHNRLYWYRQTLGQGPEFLTYFQNEAQLEKSRLLSDRFSAERPKGSFSTLEIQRTEQGDSAMYLCASNGQSSYNEQFFGPGTRLTVL.

This clonotype was seen many times. This sequence joins TRBV5-1 and TRBJ2-7; D is ambiguous. The V gene's germline CDR1 is SGHRS and CDR2 YFSETQ. The CDR3 runs to 14 residues. V lost 1 base and J lost 1, with 9 bases in between. CDR3 nucleotides: TGCGCCAGCAGCTTGAAGGACGGATCCTACGAGCAGTACTTC. It yields the protein CASSLKDGSYEQYF.